These 11 T cell receptor beta chains came from one sample sequenced in a study of T cells in Graves' hyperthyroidism and ophthalmopathy. Researchers amplified the TCR beta CDR3 regions from RNA transcripts. In the first-round RT-PCR of the TCR CDR3, the HTBI primer set was used. TCRdb re-called the multiplex PCR reads through MiXCR, storing one row per CDR3 protein. The sample contains some 200,000 distinct CDR3 sequences, 17% of which appear only once. The sequenced sample consisted of blood. Receptors were obtained from a woman in her forties or fifties with Graves' hyperthyroidism.

The chain has TRBV18 and TRBJ1-1; D may be TRBD1 (5 bases). This CDR3 is built from 16 residues. V lost 2 bases and J lost 5, with 18 bases in between. From germline, CDR1 is KGHSH and CDR2 LQKENI. The CDR3 DNA sequence: TGTGCCAGCTCACCAAATTCGGGGGGAGGGACGACTGAAGCTTTCTTT. Translation: CASSPNSGGGTTEAFF.

This clonotype showed up many times. This chain links TRBV6-5 with TRBJ2-7; TRBD2 aligns across 11 bases. The CDR3 covers 15 residues. CDR1 is MNHEY and CDR2 is SVGAGI in the germline V gene. The ends lost 0 bases at V and 6 bases at J; junction bases unmatched: 4. The CDR3, as DNA: TGTGCCAGCAGTTACTCGTCCGGACTAGCGGGCGAGCAGTACTTC. Translation gives CASSYSSGLAGEQYF.

The sample holds one count of this clonotype. V is TRBV14 and J is TRBJ1-5; tentative D call: TRBD1 (6 bases). Germline V CDR1 and CDR2: SGHDN, FVKESK. V lost 2 bases and J 4 bases, leaving 9 bases between the germline ends. The CDR3 runs to 14 residues. CDR3 sequence (DNA): TGTGCCAGCAGCCAACTAGGGGGAAATCAGCCCCAGCATTTT. It is translated as CASSQLGGNQPQHF.

This clonotype appeared many times. The chain recombines TRBV5-1 with TRBJ2-1; 7 nucleotides agree with TRBD2. J was trimmed by 4 bases and V by 1 base; bases with no gene match: 8. The CDR3 extends over 16 amino acids. Germline CDR1 and CDR2: SGHRS and YFSETQ. The CDR3 DNA is TGCGCCAGCAGCTTGTGGCGGGAGAGGGAATACAATGAGCAGTTCTTC. Its protein product is CASSLWREREYNEQFF.

This clonotype was seen at least ten times. The CDR3 region is CASSEWTSGYNEQFF. The CDR3 DNA reads as TGTGCCAGCAGTGAATGGACTAGCGGATACAATGAGCAGTTCTTC. The V gene is TRBV2, the J gene TRBJ2-1; 10 bases are shared with TRBD2. The ends lost 2 bases at V and 4 bases at J; junction bases unmatched: 2. Germline-derived CDR1 and CDR2 are SNHLY and FYNNEI. The CDR3 consists of 15 residues.

V and J are TRBV19 and TRBJ2-3; possible D gene TRBD2, 5 bases. This CDR3 region has 13 residues. The germline gives CDR1 LNHDA, CDR2 SQIVND (reference sequence). V lost 3 bases and J lost 6, with 10 bases in between. The CDR3 loop reads CASSIGERDTQYF. In nucleotides, the CDR3 is TGTGCCAGTAGTATTGGGGAGCGCGATACGCAGTATTTT.

This clonotype was observed at least ten times. The rearrangement links TRBV28 to TRBJ2-1, with 7 bases matching TRBD2. Germline-derived CDR1 and CDR2 are MDHEN and SYDVKM. Trimming at V came to 6 bases and at J to 6 bases, leaving 11 bases not matched to a gene. CDR3 length: 15 amino acids. CDR3 nucleotides: TGTGCCAGCAGAGTCAGCGGAGGGAGGGGCAATGAGCAGTTCTTC. Translating gives CASRVSGGRGNEQFF.

The chain is built from TRBV7-2 and TRBJ1-3; D uncertain. The CDR3 extends over 16 amino acids. Trimming pared 5 bases from V and 0 bases from J, leaving 14 bases between. Germline V CDR1 and CDR2: SGHTA, FQGNSA. The CDR3, as DNA: TGTGCCAGCAGCCCAGGCGCCGGACTCTCTGGAAACACCATATATTTT. Translating gives CASSPGAGLSGNTIYF.

This clonotype was seen many times. This chain uses TRBV30 with TRBJ2-1; D gene uncertain. The CDR3 loop spans 11 amino acids. Per the germline V gene, CDR1 is GTSNPN and CDR2 is SVGIG (reference sequence). The germline V and J ends were trimmed by 0 bases and 9 bases, with 6 bases remaining between them. The CDR3 reads CAWSVGIEQFF. CDR3 coding DNA: TGTGCCTGGAGTGTAGGTATTGAGCAGTTCTTC.

This clonotype was detected a few times. The chain has TRBV27 and TRBJ2-1; no definite D call. Between the trimmed V and J ends, which lost 1 base and 0 bases, there was a span of 7 bases. The CDR3 contains 15 residues. Germline lookup yields CDR1 MNHEY and CDR2 SMNVEV (reference sequence). Here the CDR3 reads CASSLYPPSYNEQFF. CDR3 coding DNA: TGTGCCAGCAGTTTATATCCACCCTCCTACAATGAGCAGTTCTTC.

In this sample, this clonotype turned up many times. The chain combines TRBV30 with TRBJ1-2; the D is unclear. V lost 4 bases to trimming and J lost 10 bases, with 16 bases between them. Germline V gene data show CDR1 as GTSNPN and CDR2 as SVGIG (reference sequence). The CDR3 contains 12 residues. CDR3 amino acids: CAWISSGPLYTF. CDR3 nucleotides: TGTGCCTGGATTTCGTCCGGGCCACTCTACACCTTC. Supplemented by reference TRBV30 and TRBJ1-2, the full variable domain reads SQTIHQWPATLVQPVGSPLSLECTVEGTSNPNLYWYRQAAGRGLQLLFYSVGIGQISSEVPQNLSASRPQDRQFILSSKKLLLSDSGFYLCAWISSGPLYTFGSGTRLTVV.